Here is one T cell receptor (beta chain) with its context. An end of the junction does not agree with germline; a read error may underlie this. Joint extraction of RNA and DNA used 20-30 mg of bulk tissue that was unsorted. Those sampled were patients whose primary liver carcinoma was treated by surgical resection. The length of the CDR3 is 14 residues. The germline V gene has CDR1 MNHEY and CDR2 SVGAGI. This entry is derived from a study of tumor-infiltrating lymphocytes in primary liver carcinoma. Production of TCR beta cDNA used roughly 480 ng total RNA together with a constant-region primer. Researchers made the TCR beta libraries by running three nested multiplex PCR rounds with slightly modified ARM-PCR. Amplification in the first two PCR rounds was performed using TRBV1-TRBV30 forward primers and a C-beta reverse primer for around 10 cycles each. A single record per CDR3 protein comes from TCRdb applying MiXCR to the multiplex PCR reads. This sample yields tens of thousands of distinct CDR3 sequences, of which over 65% are seen a single time; about 25% belongs to the top ten.

Sequenced material: liver tumor tissue from sampling region 3. Subset defined: tumor region T3, left-lateral pole. This clonotype was sampled from a man in his forties or fifties with primary liver carcinoma and hepatitis B virus infection. V gene TRBV6-5 combines with J gene TRBJ2-7; 9 nucleotides agree with TRBD2. The CDR3 DNA is TGTGTCTCCAGGCAGGAGGGACTAGCCTACGGGCAGTACTTC. This codes for CVSRQEGLAYGQYF.